This T cell receptor (beta chain) was sequenced during a study of blood T cell repertoires in COVID-19. In the study overall: The study drew acute and convalescent COVID-19 samples from the United States, Italy and Spain.

Residents of under 25 US areas, aged roughly 18 to 90 years, made up the participants. TCRdb's copy holds only in-frame clones and misses some; the assay was immunoSEQ multiplex PCR. The sample consists of around 200,000 clones, just over 85% of them appearing once. Germline CDR1 SGHRS, CDR2 YFSETQ. The CDR3 contains 15 residues. V was pared by 4 bases and J by 1 base, with 14 bases between. This clone was seen more than once but under ten times. The origin of this receptor is a woman in her 40s with acute COVID-19. The genes are TRBV5-1 and TRBJ1-1; possible D gene TRBD1, 5 bases. Specimen: PBMCs or T cells enriched from blood (not recorded which). Here the CDR3 DNA reads TGCGCCAGCAGCCCCACGCAGGGAAAGAACACTGAAGCTTTCTTT. Its protein product is CASSPTQGKNTEAFF.